A single sample gave rise to the 12 T cell receptor beta chains below, sequenced in a study of blood T cell repertoires in COVID-19. TCRdb keeps only in-frame clones here, not all; method: immunoSEQ multiplex PCR. The table records 100,000 or so clones, 80% to 95% of them present only once. The specimen was peripheral blood. The receptors shown here come from a woman aged 50 to 60 with COVID-19, enrolled during active disease.

The chain has TRBV6-5 and TRBJ1-2; 12 positions match TRBD1. V gave up 8 bases and J gave up 7 bases; unmatched junction bases: 2. The length of the CDR3 is 12 residues. Germline values: CDR1 MNHEY, CDR2 SVGAGI. The CDR3 loop is CASRDRGPGYTF. In DNA, the CDR3 is TGTGCCAGCCGGGACAGGGGGCCTGGCTACACCTTC.

V and J are TRBV9 and TRBJ1-1; D may be TRBD1 (6 bases). Per the germline V gene, CDR1 is SGDLS and CDR2 is YYNGEE. This CDR3 is 14 amino acids long. V lost 3 bases and J lost 4, with 13 bases in between. The CDR3 nucleotides read TGTGCCAGCAGCGCCTACAGGGAAGGCACTGAAGCTTTCTTT. Protein sequence: CASSAYREGTEAFF.

The chain combines TRBV11-3 with TRBJ1-1, with TRBD1 as a possible D gene (5 bases). In germline, CDR1 is SGHNT, CDR2 YENEEA. The V and J ends lost 4 bases and 8 bases respectively, with 14 bases between them. This CDR3 comprises 13 residues. DNA for the CDR3: TGTGCCAGCAGCTCGGACAAGGTCTTCGAAGCTTTCTTT. Protein sequence: CASSSDKVFEAFF.

V usage is TRBV3-1 (or the pseudogene TRBV3-2) and J usage is TRBJ2-1; 11 nucleotides align to TRBD2. V lost 4 bases and J lost 5; bases outside the gene matches: 1. The CDR3 runs 14 residues. Germline V gene lookup returns CDR1 LGHDT and CDR2 YNNKEL (reference sequence). CDR3 in DNA: TGTGCCAGCAGCCCGACTAGCGGGAACAATGAGCAGTTCTTC. It codes for CASSPTSGNNEQFF.

This chain joins TRBV5-1 and TRBJ1-1; no clear D gene. The CDR3 is 14 residues long. Trimming removed 4 bases at V and 5 bases at J, with 15 bases between. Germline values: CDR1 SGHRS, CDR2 YFSETQ. The CDR3 nucleotides are TGCGCCAGCAGCCTTGAAGGGTCGGGGACTGAAGCTTTCTTT. This encodes CASSLEGSGTEAFF. Combining the CDR3 with reference TRBV5-1 and TRBJ1-1 gives the whole variable domain KAGVTQTPRYLIKTRGQQVTLSCSPISGHRSVSWYQQTPGQGLQFLFEYFSETQRNKGNFPGRFSGRQFSNSRSEMNVSTLELGDSALYLCASSLEGSGTEAFFGQGTRLTVV.

The CDR3 nucleotides read TGTGCCAGCAGTCCTCAAACAGGGGGCCTTGGACAGCCCCAGCATTTT. Encoded protein: CASSPQTGGLGQPQHF. V and J are TRBV27 and TRBJ1-5; 9 bases fit TRBD1. After removal of 5 bases from V and 7 bases from J, the junction contained 12 bases not matched to a gene. The CDR3 has 16 residues. Germline CDR1 and CDR2: MNHEY and SMNVEV (reference sequence).

This chain links TRBV4-1 with TRBJ1-2; 7 bases line up with TRBD1. Germline CDR1 reads MGHRA; CDR2 reads YSYEKL. V lost 0 bases and J lost 3; bases outside the gene matches: 4. This CDR3 region has 15 residues. CDR3 nucleotide sequence: TGCGCCAGCAGCCAAGAGGACAGGCTGGACTATGGCTACACCTTC. Amino acid sequence: CASSQEDRLDYGYTF.

This chain uses TRBV24-1 with TRBJ2-1; D not resolved. V dropped 1 base and J dropped 7 bases, with 4 bases sitting between them. Germline CDR1 reads KGHDR; CDR2 reads SFDVKD. The length of the CDR3 is 12 residues. The CDR3 sequence is CATSDFMNEQFF. CDR3 bases: TGTGCCACCAGTGATTTTATGAATGAGCAGTTCTTC.

The gene calls are TRBV11-3 and TRBJ2-5; possibly TRBD1 for D (5 bases). CDR3 length: 12 residues. Germline V gene data show CDR1 as SGHNT and CDR2 as YENEEA. The V gene lost 9 bases and the J gene lost 5 bases, with 13 bases spanning the gap. The CDR3 DNA follows: TGTGCCAGGGTGCCAGGGAATGAGACCCAGTACTTC. Translating gives CARVPGNETQYF.

This chain uses TRBV5-5 with TRBJ1-1, with TRBD1 matching over 9 bases. The CDR3 spans 14 residues. Germline CDR1 SGHKS, CDR2 YYEKEE (reference sequence). The V gene end was trimmed by 1 base and the J gene end by 5 bases; junction bases not matched to a gene: 3. The DNA of the CDR3 is TGTGCCAGCAGCTTGAGAGGACAGGGGACTGAAGCTTTCTTT. Translation gives CASSLRGQGTEAFF. The variable domain in full, completed from reference TRBV5-5 and TRBJ1-1, reads DAGVTQSPTHLIKTRGQQVTLRCSPISGHKSVSWYQQVLGQGPQFIFQYYEKEERGRGNFPDRFSARQFPNYSSELNVNALLLGDSALYLCASSLRGQGTEAFFGQGTRLTVV.

This rearrangement joins TRBV7-8 to TRBJ2-7, with D perhaps TRBD1 (5 bases). The germline V gene encodes CDR1 SGHVS and CDR2 FQNEAQ. There are 14 residues in the CDR3. Deletions cut 4 bases from V and 4 bases from J, with 14 bases between. Here the CDR3 DNA reads TGTGCCAGCAGCTCCATAAGGACAATTTACGAGCAGTACTTC. Protein product: CASSSIRTIYEQYF.

This chain connects TRBV2 to TRBJ2-6; unclear D gene. Per the germline V gene, CDR1 is SNHLY and CDR2 is FYNNEI. The V gene lost 5 bases and the J gene lost 9 bases, with 8 bases spanning the gap. The CDR3 covers 12 residues. DNA for the CDR3: TGTGCCAGCAGTTTCGACAACAACGTCCTGACTTTC. This gives the protein CASSFDNNVLTF.